The clone carrying this T cell receptor beta chain was seen a handful of times. Its cognate antigen is unknown. These data belong to a study of CD8+ T cells in alopecia areata. About the study: Each of the treated patients was given oral tofacitinib, 5 to 10 mg twice daily, for moderate-to-severe alopecia areata. After 6 to 18 months of tofacitinib, follow-up continued 6 months off drug.

Study findings and constraints: Scalp lesions, especially in alopecia totalis/universalis, had higher clonality than normal scalp.

cDNA prepared by RNA extraction and subsequent reverse transcription served as the template for sequencing. Sequencing used immunoSEQ multiplex PCR; TCRdb keeps in-frame clones, though not all of them. The sample lists more than 200,000 clones, less than 65% occurring once. Trimming stripped 4 bases from V and 8 bases from J, with 17 bases between. The CDR3 spans 13 residues. From germline, CDR1 is GTSNPN and CDR2 SVGIG (reference sequence). Described treatment: oral pan-JAK inhibitor, 5-10 mg twice daily. The origin of this receptor is a human donor with alopecia areata. The source material was CD4+ T cells sorted from blood, sampled at week 4, from a patient treated with tofacitinib. The gene calls are TRBV30 and TRBJ1-2; weak D call: TRBD1 (5 bases). The DNA for the CDR3 is TGTGCCTGGATATCCCTGCCAGGGAACGGCTACACCTTC. Translating gives CAWISLPGNGYTF.